These 29 T cell receptor beta chains were all obtained from the same sample, sequenced in a study of T-cell reconstitution after alpha-beta-depleted transplantation in children (dated by TCRdb to the mid-2010s). To prepare the library, PCR was applied. This sample was sequenced with an Illumina HiSeq 2500. TCR libraries were prepared with molecular barcoding, using unique molecular identifiers to normalize TCRbeta repertoire quantification. The public sequencing data were trimmed at Q25 with fastp and processed into clonotypes with MiXCR by TCRdb, which kept only in-frame beta chains. Duplicate CDR3 protein sequences are folded into a single record with the most common DNA and genes. Within this sample are more than 450,000 distinct CDR3 sequences, with about 17% of them counted one time only. More than 2.5% of the sample is held by the ten biggest clonotypes. This specimen was PBMCs from the stem cell graft donor, taken from the stem cell graft. These receptors were taken from a human donor who donated a stem cell graft to a child with acute lymphoblastic leukemia.

This clonotype has only a few counts. The CDR3 here is CASRDTPQNNEQFF. CDR3 nucleotides: TGTGCCAGTAGGGACACCCCCCAAAACAATGAGCAGTTCTTC. V is TRBV19 and J is TRBJ2-1; tentative D call: TRBD1 (5 bases). Trimming shortened V by 6 bases and J by 5 bases, and 14 bases separated the two germline ends. The germline V gene encodes CDR1 LNHDA and CDR2 SQIVND (reference sequence). The CDR3 loop spans 14 amino acids.

CDR3 protein: CASSDPSDSTDTQYF. CDR3 in DNA: TGCGCCAGCTCAGACCCTAGCGACAGCACAGATACGCAGTATTTT. The J gene is TRBJ2-3, the V gene TRBV5-1, with TRBD2 as a possible D gene (6 bases). Per the germline V gene, CDR1 is SGHRS and CDR2 is YFSETQ. CDR3 length: 15 residues. Trimming pared 7 bases from V and 0 bases from J, leaving 15 bases between.

The chain couples TRBV4-1 to TRBJ2-5; the match to TRBD2 covers 7 bases. The CDR3 spans 17 residues. V gave up 3 bases and J gave up 0 bases; unmatched junction bases: 10. The germline CDR1 and CDR2 sequences are MGHRA and YSYEKL. The chain's CDR3 is CASSQALTSPYQETQYF. In DNA form, the CDR3 reads TGCGCCAGCAGCCAGGCACTGACTAGCCCGTACCAAGAGACCCAGTACTTC.

The chain carries TRBV7-6 and TRBJ2-1; D may match TRBD1 or TRBD2 (5 bases each). The CDR3 has 14 residues. V lost 2 bases and J lost 12, with 17 bases in between. The germline V gene encodes CDR1 SGHVS and CDR2 FNYEAQ. The CDR3 is CASSLKDSGTMQFF. The CDR3 DNA follows: TGTGCCAGCAGCTTAAAGGATTCCGGGACCATGCAGTTCTTC.

This clonotype was seen a few times. The chain links TRBV15 to TRBJ2-1; D not certain. Trimming left V 0 bases short and J 4 bases short, with 10 bases between. Germline CDR1 and CDR2: LNHNV and YYDKDF (reference sequence). This CDR3 comprises 15 residues. For the CDR3, the DNA is TGTGCCACCAGCAGAGATTTCGGGCCTTACAATGAGCAGTTCTTC. Protein sequence: CATSRDFGPYNEQFF.

V is TRBV2 and J is TRBJ2-1, with 16 bases matching TRBD2. J gave up 7 bases and V 10 bases, and 10 bases lay outside the gene matches. This CDR3 spans 16 amino acids. CDR1 is SNHLY and CDR2 is FYNNEI in the germline V gene. The chain's CDR3 is CATWSGLAGGGNEQFF. The CDR3 DNA sequence: TGTGCCACCTGGTCGGGACTAGCGGGAGGGGGGAATGAGCAGTTCTTC.

V gene TRBV7-9 combines with J gene TRBJ1-2, with TRBD1 matching 7 bases. This CDR3 has 15 amino acids. V shed 6 bases, J shed 0 bases, and the junction held 7 bases outside the gene matches. From germline, CDR1 is SEHNR and CDR2 FQNEAQ (reference sequence). The CDR3 DNA is TGTGCCAGCAGTCGCCCCCAGGGGGCTAACTATGGCTACACCTTC. As protein: CASSRPQGANYGYTF.

This clonotype showed up just a few times. J is TRBJ1-5 and V is TRBV5-1; D is perhaps TRBD1 (6 bases). From germline, CDR1 is SGHRS and CDR2 YFSETQ. The ends were cut back, 4 bases at V and 4 bases at J, with 18 bases in the middle. The CDR3 covers 16 residues. In DNA, the CDR3 is TGCGCCAGCAGCCCCCATGGTGGGGGGGCGAATCAGCCCCAGCATTTT. Its protein is CASSPHGGGANQPQHF.

CDR3 DNA sequence: TGCGCCAGCAGCTTGGATACTAGCGGCCTTCGGCAGCAGTACTTC. Translation gives CASSLDTSGLRQQYF. The rearrangement joins TRBV5-1 to TRBJ2-7; 8 nucleotides align to TRBD2. The V gene's germline CDR1 is SGHRS and CDR2 YFSETQ. Trimming took 0 bases from V and 8 from J; bases not matched to a gene: 10. The length of the CDR3 is 15 residues.

V and J are TRBV6-1 and TRBJ1-4; 7 nucleotides line up with TRBD1. CDR3 size: 14 residues. Looked up from germline, CDR1 is MNHNS and CDR2 is SASEGT. The J segment lost 8 bases and the V segment lost 4 bases, leaving 7 bases of the junction unmatched. The CDR3 sequence: CASSVDRVKEKLFF. CDR3 nucleotide sequence: TGTGCCAGCAGTGTCGACAGGGTGAAAGAAAAACTGTTTTTT.

This clonotype was seen more than once but under ten times. V is TRBV12-3 or TRBV12-4 and J is TRBJ1-3, with D hard to call. This CDR3 is built from 16 residues. Between the trimmed V and J ends, which lost 3 bases and 3 bases, there was a span of 15 bases. The CDR3 DNA reads as TGTGCCAGCAGTTTGGTTAGAAGAGCTCATGGAAACACCATATATTTT. This translates into CASSLVRRAHGNTIYF.

The chain links TRBV12-3 or TRBV12-4 to TRBJ2-1; 10 bases align to TRBD2. V gave up 3 bases and J gave up 5 bases; unmatched junction bases: 4. There are 15 residues in the CDR3. CDR3 nucleotides: TGTGCCAGCAGTTTGGGCGGGACTAGCGACAATGAGCAGTTCTTC. This encodes CASSLGGTSDNEQFF.

The V call is TRBV11-2, the J call TRBJ2-5; D remains unclear. The germline CDR1 and CDR2 sequences are SGHAT and FQNNGV. V lost 3 bases, J lost 1 base, and 12 bases lay in between. CDR3 length: 15 amino acids. The CDR3 region has the DNA TGTGCCAGCAGCTTCACAGTTCATATCCAAGAGACCCAGTACTTC. Amino acids: CASSFTVHIQETQYF. Using reference TRBV11-2 and TRBJ2-5 for the parts outside the CDR3, the full variable domain is EAGVAQSPRYKIIEKRQSVAFWCNPISGHATLYWYQQILGQGPKLLIQFQNNGVVDDSQLPKDRFSAERLKGVDSTLKIQPAKLEDSAVYLCASSFTVHIQETQYFGPGTRLLVL.

There are many counts of this clonotype. The V gene is TRBV7-9, the J gene TRBJ2-5; D is possibly TRBD1 or TRBD2 (6 bases each). V lost 5 bases, J lost 4 bases, and 20 bases lay in between. Germline V gene sequence: CDR1 SEHNR, CDR2 FQNEAQ (reference sequence). This CDR3 contains 16 residues. In DNA, the CDR3 is TGTGCCAGCAGCCTAGGGGCCCTACAGGGACTAGAGACCCAGTACTTC. As protein: CASSLGALQGLETQYF.

This chain joins TRBV6-1 and TRBJ2-1; D might be TRBD2 (6 bases). Deletions cut 0 bases from V and 4 bases from J, with 13 bases between. Germline lookup yields CDR1 MNHNS and CDR2 SASEGT. The CDR3 is 16 amino acids. The CDR3 DNA reads as TGTGCCAGCAGTGAAGCGCGGGACTGGCGTTACAATGAGCAGTTCTTC. It translates to CASSEARDWRYNEQFF.

Ten or more counts support this clonotype. Mismatch with germline at one junction end may stem from a read error. This chain links TRBV5-1 with TRBJ2-1; D assignment may be TRBD1 or TRBD2 (5 bases each). There are 15 residues in the CDR3. Germline CDR1 is SGHRS and CDR2 is YFSETQ. DNA of the CDR3: TGTGCCAGCAGCTTGGGACGGAGCTCCTACAATGAGCAGTTCTTC. It is translated as CASSLGRSSYNEQFF. The full variable domain, in which reference TRBV5-1 and TRBJ2-1 provide the parts outside the CDR3, is KAGVTQTPRYLIKTRGQQVTLSCSPISGHRSVSWYQQTPGQGLQFLFEYFSETQRNKGNFPGRFSGRQFSNSRSEMNVSTLELGDSALYLCASSLGRSSYNEQFFGPGTRLTVL.

This clonotype was counted at least ten times. This chain links TRBV16 with TRBJ1-2; D remains unclear. Trimming left V 3 bases short and J 5 bases short, with 10 bases between. CDR3 length: 13 residues. Germline-derived CDR1 and CDR2 are KGHSY and FQNENV. The CDR3 region has the DNA TGTGCCAGCAGCCATCCCGAATTATATGGCTACACCTTC. Residues: CASSHPELYGYTF.

This clonotype was observed a few times. The chain joins TRBV7-9 to TRBJ1-2; possible D gene TRBD1, 6 bases. V was cut by 1 base and J by 0 bases, with 15 bases left in between. The CDR3 extends over 17 amino acids. The germline gives CDR1 SEHNR, CDR2 FQNEAQ (reference sequence). This chain's CDR3 is CASSLGSQGRSNYGYTF. The DNA of the CDR3 is TGTGCCAGCAGCTTAGGGAGCCAGGGGCGATCTAACTATGGCTACACCTTC.

This chain connects TRBV19 to TRBJ1-4; 8 nucleotides line up with TRBD1. The germline V gene has CDR1 LNHDA and CDR2 SQIVND (reference sequence). The J segment lost 8 bases and the V segment lost 4 bases, leaving 9 bases of the junction unmatched. The CDR3 covers 15 residues. CDR3 sequence reads: CASSTRDRPWEKLFF. CDR3 in DNA: TGTGCCAGTAGTACCCGGGACAGGCCGTGGGAAAAACTGTTTTTT.

This clonotype was detected a few times. V usage is TRBV3-1 and J usage is TRBJ2-7; D may be TRBD2 (5 bases). V lost 4 bases and J lost 0, with 13 bases in between. CDR1 LGHDT and CDR2 YNNKEL come from the germline V gene (reference sequence). The CDR3 spans 15 residues. The CDR3 region has the DNA TGTGCCAGCAGCCGAGGGATGGCGAGCTCCTACGAGCAGTACTTC. It yields the protein CASSRGMASSYEQYF.

This clonotype was counted many times. The chain recombines TRBV5-1 with TRBJ1-1; a possible D gene is TRBD1 (5 bases). The germline gives CDR1 SGHRS, CDR2 YFSETQ. Trimming shortened V by 0 bases and J by 7 bases, and 13 bases separated the two germline ends. The CDR3 has 14 residues. This CDR3 reads CASSLGGGIYEAFF. In DNA form, the CDR3 reads TGCGCCAGCAGCTTGGGGGGCGGTATCTATGAAGCTTTCTTT.

V usage is TRBV30 and J usage is TRBJ2-1; no reliable D call. CDR1 is GTSNPN, CDR2 SVGIG, per germline (reference sequence). V lost 1 base to trimming and J lost 14 bases, with 15 bases between them. The CDR3 covers 12 residues. CDR3 amino acids: CAWSEDFERKFF. The CDR3 DNA is TGTGCCTGGAGTGAAGACTTCGAACGAAAGTTCTTC. Based on the CDR3 plus reference TRBV30 and TRBJ2-1, the full variable domain is SQTIHQWPATLVQPVGSPLSLECTVEGTSNPNLYWYRQAAGRGLQLLFYSVGIGQISSEVPQNLSASRPQDRQFILSSKKLLLSDSGFYLCAWSEDFERKFFGPGTRLTVL.

The J gene is TRBJ2-1, the V gene TRBV20-1; TRBD2 matches 7 bases. CDR1 and CDR2 (germline): DFQATT, SNEGSKA (reference sequence). V was pared by 3 bases and J by 5 bases, with 4 bases of the junction left unmatched. The CDR3 is made up of 13 amino acids. CDR3 in DNA: TGCAGTGCTAGGGGACTATTCAACAATGAGCAGTTCTTC. It is translated as CSARGLFNNEQFF.

Only a few counts were recorded for this clonotype. The rearrangement uses TRBV11-3 and TRBJ2-1; a possible D gene is TRBD2 (5 bases). The CDR3 has 15 residues. CDR1 is SGHNT, CDR2 YENEEA, per germline. V was trimmed by 5 bases and J by 5 bases, leaving 16 bases between them. CDR3 loop: CASSDGIASNNEQFF. CDR3 coding DNA: TGTGCCAGCAGCGACGGGATCGCGAGCAACAATGAGCAGTTCTTC.

The chain uses TRBV11-2 and TRBJ2-1, with TRBD1 identical over 8 bases. J was trimmed by 11 bases and V by 5 bases; bases with no gene match: 8. The length of the CDR3 is 13 residues. The V gene's germline CDR1 is SGHAT and CDR2 FQNNGV. CDR3 in DNA: TGTGCCAGCAGCCTAATCCGACAGGGGAAGCAGTTCTTC. It is translated as CASSLIRQGKQFF. Drawing the rest from reference TRBV11-2 and TRBJ2-1, the complete variable domain is EAGVAQSPRYKIIEKRQSVAFWCNPISGHATLYWYQQILGQGPKLLIQFQNNGVVDDSQLPKDRFSAERLKGVDSTLKIQPAKLEDSAVYLCASSLIRQGKQFFGPGTRLTVL.

The rearrangement joins TRBV2 to TRBJ1-1, with 7 bases identical to TRBD1. V shed 3 bases and J 3 bases; nucleotides not matched to a gene: 13. In germline, CDR1 is SNHLY, CDR2 FYNNEI. The CDR3 totals 17 residues. CDR3 sequence reads: CASSEGLGGTAYTEAFF. The CDR3 nucleotides are TGTGCCAGCAGTGAGGGGCTGGGCGGGACAGCCTACACTGAAGCTTTCTTT. Complete variable domain (other parts from reference TRBV2 and TRBJ1-1): EPEVTQTPSHQVTQMGQEVILRCVPISNHLYFYWYRQILGQKVEFLVSFYNNEISEKSEIFDDQFSVERPDGSNFTLKIRSTKLEDSAMYFCASSEGLGGTAYTEAFFGQGTRLTVV.

This clonotype turned up a few times. The genes are TRBV29-1 and TRBJ2-2; D gene unclear. The germline V gene has CDR1 SQVTM and CDR2 ANQGSEA. This CDR3 contains 13 residues. V lost 2 bases and J lost 3, with 7 bases in between. The CDR3, as DNA: TGCAGCGTTGAAAAGCAGGACACCGGGGAGCTGTTTTTT. Translated, it gives CSVEKQDTGELFF.

The chain employs TRBV12-3 or TRBV12-4 and TRBJ2-7; 9 positions match TRBD1. This CDR3 has 15 residues. V lost 5 bases to trimming and J lost 2 bases; unmatched junction nucleotides: 7. CDR3 DNA sequence: TGTGCCAGCAGTCACCGGGACAGGGACACCTACGAGCAGTACTTC. This translates into CASSHRDRDTYEQYF.

The V gene is TRBV2, the J gene TRBJ2-7; the D gene is possibly TRBD2 (5 bases). The V end lost 0 bases, the J end lost 5 bases, and 8 bases lay between the germline ends. The CDR3 covers 13 residues. Germline V CDR1 and CDR2: SNHLY, FYNNEI. The CDR3 nucleotides read TGTGCCAGCAGTGAAGCGGACTTTAACGAGCAGTACTTC. Protein: CASSEADFNEQYF. The variable domain in full, with the rest retrieved from reference TRBV2 and TRBJ2-7, is EPEVTQTPSHQVTQMGQEVILRCVPISNHLYFYWYRQILGQKVEFLVSFYNNEISEKSEIFDDQFSVERPDGSNFTLKIRSTKLEDSAMYFCASSEADFNEQYFGPGTRLTVT.